This T cell receptor (beta chain) appears in the sequencing data of a study of OX40 agonist ivuxolimab in advanced cancers. On the study more broadly: Each dose-escalation patient presented with hepatocellular carcinoma, melanoma, renal cell or head and neck cancer. Findings of the study overall: CD4+ T cells averaged fewer expanded clones than CD8+ T cells.

Exclusion of a patient followed from autoimmune disease history or systemic immunosuppression. At baseline, cycle 4 day 1, and cycle 7 day 1, blood was sampled. Germline-derived CDR1 and CDR2 are SGHAT and FQNNGV. Trimming shortened V by 4 bases and J by 5 bases, and 14 bases separated the two germline ends. The CDR3 is made up of 14 amino acids. About this clone itself: The antigen is unknown.

The repertoire was sequenced with immunoSEQ multiplex PCR; TCRdb's copy has only in-frame clones and lacks some. The data hold roughly 65,000 clones, with around 86% observed a single time. V usage is TRBV11-2 and J usage is TRBJ2-5, with D perhaps TRBD1 (5 bases). The sample in question was CD4+ or CD8+ T cells sorted from blood, obtained in a trial of the OX40 agonist ivuxolimab. This sequence originates from an adult with an advanced solid tumor such as melanoma, head and neck, liver or kidney cancer. This chain's CDR3 is CASSSAGYRETQYF. The DNA of the CDR3 is TGTGCCAGCAGCTCTGCAGGGTATCGGGAGACCCAGTACTTC.